The text below deals with one TCR beta chain. Original processing methods: How many nucleated cells were present was estimated from reference gene primer amplification. Assay: immunoSEQ multiplex PCR; the TCRdb copy retains only in-frame clones and omits some. V and J calls and clone size follow that table, whereas D and trimming were derived from the DNA. The repertoire has around 230,000 clones, around four fifths of them found once; the top ten carry about an eighth. This entry belongs to a study of blood T cell repertoires in COVID-19. Across the study: Whether acute or convalescent, the COVID-19 samples came from the United States, Italy and Spain. In each case, the material was cDNA or gDNA derived from T cells, B-cell-depleted T cells, or PBMCs.

Per the germline V gene, CDR1 is SNHLY and CDR2 is FYNNEI. The CDR3 sequence is 11 residues long. V lost 7 bases and J 7 bases, leaving 7 bases between the germline ends. The genes are TRBV2 and TRBJ2-2; no clear D. This TCR was sampled from a woman aged 60-75 years with active or convalescent COVID-19. Sequencing was carried out using peripheral blood. The CDR3 loop reads CASKYGGELFF. CDR3 in DNA: TGTGCCAGCAAATACGGCGGGGAGCTGTTTTTT. Complete variable domain (other parts from reference TRBV2 and TRBJ2-2): EPEVTQTPSHQVTQMGQEVILRCVPISNHLYFYWYRQILGQKVEFLVSFYNNEISEKSEIFDDQFSVERPDGSNFTLKIRSTKLEDSAMYFCASKYGGELFFGEGSRLTVL.